The 10 T cell receptor beta chains listed next were all sequenced from one sample in a study of shared clonotypes between healthy human individuals. Assay used: immunoSEQ multiplex PCR; TCRdb lists only in-frame clones, some missing. Seen here are roughly 700,000 clones, approximately 74% observed once, and the top ten hold around 1.6%. The source material was memory CD4+ T cells sorted from blood. Regarding subset: CD45RA-negative fraction. These TCRs come from a woman younger than 45 in good health.

This clone was counted a few times. This chain joins TRBV29-1 and TRBJ2-2, with D tentatively TRBD1 or TRBD2 (5 bases each). Germline V lookup: CDR1 SQVTM, CDR2 ANQGSEA. The CDR3 extends over 14 amino acids. V gave up 4 bases and J gave up 3 bases, with 12 bases separating them. DNA of the CDR3: TGCAGCGTTGTCGTTGGGACCTACACCGGGGAGCTGTTTTTT. Translated: CSVVVGTYTGELFF.

This clone was observed a few times. The rearrangement uses TRBV4-2 and TRBJ2-1; D gene ambiguous. This CDR3 region has 16 residues. Trimming took 1 base from V and 3 from J, leaving 13 bases between them. Germline V gives CDR1 LGHNA, CDR2 YNFKEQ. CDR3 region: CASSQVRTTDYNEQFF. Written as DNA, the CDR3 is TGTGCCAGCAGCCAAGTTAGGACGACGGACTACAATGAGCAGTTCTTC.

The genes are TRBV5-8 and TRBJ2-2; D is uncertain. V dropped 0 bases and J dropped 5 bases, with 11 bases sitting between them. The CDR3 loop spans 15 amino acids. Per germline, CDR1 SGHTS and CDR2 YDEGEE. Written as DNA, the CDR3 is TGTGCCAGCAGCTTGGCTAGTACGTGGACCGGGGAGCTGTTTTTT. This encodes CASSLASTWTGELFF.

V and J are TRBV5-4 and TRBJ2-7, with TRBD1 as a possible D gene (5 bases). Per the germline V gene, CDR1 is SGHNT and CDR2 is YYREEE (reference sequence). The CDR3 runs 16 residues. Trimming took off 4 bases at V and 3 bases at J, with 20 bases between the two ends. The CDR3 sequence is CASSAAGWGRNYEQYF. CDR3 nucleotides: TGTGCCAGCAGCGCGGCTGGGTGGGGCAGAAACTACGAGCAGTACTTC.

This clone was counted between two and nine times. This chain connects TRBV20-1 to TRBJ1-3; D gene uncertain. The length of the CDR3 is 10 residues. Trimming pared 6 bases from V and 9 bases from J, leaving 9 bases between. Germline loops: CDR1 DFQATT, CDR2 SNEGSKA (reference sequence). As DNA, the CDR3 is TGCAGTGCCCCGGACCGCACCATATATTTT. Translation gives CSAPDRTIYF.

The rearrangement uses TRBV5-1 and TRBJ2-2; 9 nucleotides line up with TRBD1. The CDR3 sequence is 15 residues long. The germline gives CDR1 SGHRS, CDR2 YFSETQ. With 3 bases clipped from V and 4 bases from J, the junction kept 4 bases outside the gene matches. CDR3 in DNA: TGCGCCAGCAGCTCTTGGACAGGGGCCACCGGGGAGCTGTTTTTT. Protein product: CASSSWTGATGELFF.

This chain's CDR3 is CASSTQGLAGGRVNEQFF. CDR3 nucleotides: TGTGCCAGTAGTACACAGGGACTAGCGGGAGGGCGGGTCAATGAGCAGTTCTTC. The rearrangement uses TRBV19 and TRBJ2-1; TRBD2 matches 16 bases. Germline V gives CDR1 LNHDA, CDR2 SQIVND (reference sequence). This CDR3 is built from 18 residues. The V gene end was trimmed by 4 bases and the J gene end by 6 bases; junction bases not matched to a gene: 9.

V is TRBV7-9 and J is TRBJ2-2, with a possible D match to TRBD1 (6 bases). The germline V and J ends were trimmed by 6 bases and 4 bases, with 12 bases remaining between them. Looked up from germline, CDR1 is SEHNR and CDR2 is FQNEAQ (reference sequence). This CDR3 is built from 14 residues. This chain's CDR3 is CASRSGAVTGELFF. For the CDR3, the DNA is TGTGCCAGCAGGTCAGGGGCAGTCACCGGGGAGCTGTTTTTT.

The chain combines TRBV28 with TRBJ1-6, with D hard to call. This CDR3 has 14 residues. CDR1 is MDHEN and CDR2 is SYDVKM in the germline V gene. The germline V and J ends were trimmed by 5 bases and 0 bases, with 5 bases remaining between them. The CDR3 DNA reads TGTGCCAGCAGTACTGTCTCCTATAATTCACCCCTCCACTTT. Translating gives CASSTVSYNSPLHF. The variable domain in full, with the rest retrieved from reference TRBV28 and TRBJ1-6, is DVKVTQSSRYLVKRTGEKVFLECVQDMDHENMFWYRQDPGLGLRLIYFSYDVKMKEKGDIPEGYSVSREKKERFSLILESASTNQTSMYLCASSTVSYNSPLHFGNGTRLTVT.

This sequence joins TRBV6-5 and TRBJ1-6, with no clear D. The CDR3 runs 13 residues. Trimming left V 6 bases short and J 9 bases short, with 12 bases between. Germline assignment: CDR1 MNHEY and CDR2 SVGAGI. The DNA of the CDR3 is TGTGCCAGCAGCCGCTCTGTGAGTTCACCCCTCCACTTT. Encoded protein: CASSRSVSSPLHF.